This TCR beta chain was profiled in a study of control samples from healthy donors and cancer patients. Method: immunoSEQ multiplex PCR; TCRdb's copy keeps in-frame clones and lacks some. The data hold roughly 48,000 clones, with around 90% observed a single time. Germline-derived CDR1 and CDR2 are SGHDT and YYEEEE. This CDR3 is 13 amino acids long. Trimming cost V 3 bases and J 0 bases, with 7 bases left between them. This clonotype was sampled from a woman in her thirties or forties with head and neck cancer. This chain connects TRBV5-6 to TRBJ2-7; D ambiguous. The sample taken for sequencing was PBMCs. CDR3 DNA: TGTGCCAGCAGCTCTCTTAGCTCCTACGAGCAGTACTTC. Translation gives CASSSLSSYEQYF.